This is a list of T cell receptor beta chains from one sample in a study of blood T cell repertoires in COVID-19. Data came from immunoSEQ multiplex PCR; TCRdb stores just in-frame clones and leaves some out. Among around 99,000 clones listed, around 80% were seen once. The sample consisted of peripheral blood. The receptors come from a middle-aged man who had recovered from COVID-19. CDR3s include the opening cysteine and the closing phenylalanine or tryptophan. The D gene is left open where the match is weak. The size entry is marked missing in some rows and otherwise reads once, few, many or a size class.

clone_size	j_call	v_call	d_call	cdr3_nt	cdr3_aa
-	TRBJ1-3	TRBV6-5	-	TGTGCCAGCAGCCGCACCGCGGGAAACACCATATATTTT	CASSRTAGNTIYF
many	TRBJ1-5	TRBV19	-	TGTGCCAGTCTCAGGGGTGGAAGCAATCAGCCCCAGCATTTT	CASLRGGSNQPQHF
-	TRBJ1-2	TRBV13	-	TGTGCCAGCAGCCGACTTAACTATGGCTACACCTTC	CASSRLNYGYTF
-	TRBJ2-7	TRBV6-1	TRBD1	TGTGCCAGCAGTGAAAAGACAGGGGAGGACGAGCAGTACTTC	CASSEKTGEDEQYF
-	TRBJ1-2	TRBV4-1	TRBD1	TGCGCCAGCAGCTCCGGGACAGGGCTTACCCAGCTTGGCTACACCTTC	CASSSGTGLTQLGYTF
-	TRBJ2-1	TRBV19	-	TGTGCCAGTAGTATAGGCAGGGCCTCCCGGAGTTACAATGAGCAGTTCTTC	CASSIGRASRSYNEQFF
-	TRBJ2-2	TRBV6-5	-	TGTGCCAGCAGATACACAGCCGGGGAGCTGTTTTTT	CASRYTAGELFF
-	TRBJ2-3	TRBV27	TRBD1	TGTGCCAGCAGGGAGACAGGGACAGATACGCAGTATTTT	CASRETGTDTQYF
once	TRBJ2-7	TRBV12-3/TRBV12-4	TRBD1	TGTGCCAGCGCCTGGACAGGAGCCTACGAGCAGTACTTC	CASAWTGAYEQYF
-	TRBJ2-2	TRBV9	TRBD2	TGTGCCAGCAGCTACTCTAGCGGGGGATACGGGGAGCTGTTTTTT	CASSYSSGGYGELFF
few	TRBJ1-1	TRBV18	-	TGTGCCAGCTCACCGGCTTCGAACACTGAAGCTTTCTTT	CASSPASNTEAFF
-	TRBJ1-1	TRBV13	TRBD1	TGTGCCAGCGCCCGGGACAGGGGGAACACTGAAGCTTTCTTT	CASARDRGNTEAFF
-	TRBJ1-1	TRBV10-3	TRBD1	TGTGCCATCAGTGGGGGGACAGGTGCCGAGCGAGCTTTCTTT	CAISGGTGAERAFF
-	TRBJ2-5	TRBV10-3	-	TGTGCCATCAGTGAGTCTTGGGCAGACCAAGAGACCCAGTACTTC	CAISESWADQETQYF
-	TRBJ1-6	TRBV29-1	-	TGCAGCGTCAAGCGATCAGGGGAAAATTCACCCCTCCACTTT	CSVKRSGENSPLHF
-	TRBJ1-6	TRBV5-1	-	TGCGCCAGCAGCCCTACAGACGGAAACCTTAATTCACCCCTCCACTTT	CASSPTDGNLNSPLHF
-	TRBJ1-5	TRBV6-5	TRBD1	TGTGCCAGCATGGGACAGTTGAATAGCAATCAGCCCCAGCATTTT	CASMGQLNSNQPQHF
-	TRBJ1-2	TRBV3-1/TRBV3-2	-	TGTGCCAGCAGCCCGAGGGAACGGTATGGCTACACCTTC	CASSPRERYGYTF
once	TRBJ2-7	TRBV4-2	-	TGTGCCAGCAGCCAAGATTGGGACCGGGGTAGGGGGAGTGGGAAGCAGTACTTC	CASSQDWDRGRGSGKQYF
-	TRBJ1-1	TRBV27	-	TGTGCCAGCAGTTTATCCAGGAACACTGAAGCTTTCTTT	CASSLSRNTEAFF
-	TRBJ1-1	TRBV6-1	-	TGTGCCAGCAGTGAAGCGGGGGGGGCAGGCACTGAAGCTTTCTTT	CASSEAGGAGTEAFF
few	TRBJ2-7	TRBV23-1	-	TGCGCCAGCAGTCAAACTCTCCAGGGTTACGAGCAGTACTTC	CASSQTLQGYEQYF
-	TRBJ1-2	TRBV6-5	TRBD1	TGTGCCAGCAGTTCCCCCCGGACAGGGGGCGATTATGGCTACACCTTC	CASSSPRTGGDYGYTF
-	TRBJ2-5	TRBV3-1/TRBV3-2	TRBD2	TGTGCCAGCAGCCAGCTACCGGGACTAGAGAGGGAAGAGACCCAGTACTTC	CASSQLPGLEREETQYF
-	TRBJ1-4	TRBV19	TRBD1	TGTGCCAGTAGTGCTTCTCCGACAGGGTCGAATGAAAAACTGTTTTTT	CASSASPTGSNEKLFF
-	TRBJ2-5	TRBV10-3	TRBD2	TGTGCCATCAGTAGCGGGATGGAGGAGACCCAGTACTTC	CAISSGMEETQYF
-	TRBJ2-7	TRBV27	TRBD1	TGTGCCAGCAGTTTAGACAGGGGGCGCGTTAGTGAGCAGTACTTC	CASSLDRGRVSEQYF
-	TRBJ1-2	TRBV3-1/TRBV3-2	-	TGTGCCAGCAGCCAAGAAGGACCGGGGGGCCGGGGGAACTATGGCTACACCTTC	CASSQEGPGGRGNYGYTF
-	TRBJ2-3	TRBV6-5	-	TGTGCCAGCAGCCGGGGGTTTAGCACAGATACGCAGTATTTT	CASSRGFSTDTQYF
-	TRBJ2-1	TRBV24-1	-	TGTGCCACCAGTGATTTGGGGGGGGCTGGCGACAATGAGCAGTTCTTC	CATSDLGGAGDNEQFF
-	TRBJ1-6	TRBV6-5	TRBD1	TGTGCCAGCAGGTGGGACAGGGGCAATTCACCCCTCCACTTT	CASRWDRGNSPLHF
-	TRBJ2-3	TRBV27	-	TGTGCCAGCAGTCACCTGACAGGAAACATCAGGGATACGCAGTATTTT	CASSHLTGNIRDTQYF
once	TRBJ2-2	TRBV15	-	TGTGCCACCAGCAGAGATCATGACACCGGGGAGCTGTTTTTT	CATSRDHDTGELFF
-	TRBJ2-4	TRBV29-1	-	TGCAGCGTTCTAGATGAAGCCAAAAACATTCAGTACTTC	CSVLDEAKNIQYF
-	TRBJ1-1	TRBV6-5	-	TGTGCCAGCAGGGACAGAAACATGAACACTGAAGCTTTCTTT	CASRDRNMNTEAFF
-	TRBJ1-2	TRBV19	-	TGTGCCAGTAGAATGGACGGGGGCTATGGCTACACCTTC	CASRMDGGYGYTF
-	TRBJ1-1	TRBV5-6	-	TGTGCCAGCAGCTCCCTGAACAGGGCGGATGAAGCTTTCTTT	CASSSLNRADEAFF
-	TRBJ1-1	TRBV28	-	TGTGCCAGCAGTTTATCAAACACTGAAGCTTTCTTT	CASSLSNTEAFF
-	TRBJ2-3	TRBV3-1/TRBV3-2	TRBD2	TGTGCCAGCAGCCAAGAAGGGCGGGGGGACTTCGATACGCAGTATTTT	CASSQEGRGDFDTQYF
once	TRBJ2-1	TRBV2	TRBD2	TGTGCCAGCAGTGGCTCTAGCGGGAATGAGCAGTTCTTC	CASSGSSGNEQFF
-	TRBJ2-3	TRBV11-2	-	TGTGCCAGCAGCTTAACGTTTACTTCCACAGATACGCAGTATTTT	CASSLTFTSTDTQYF
few	TRBJ2-7	TRBV18	TRBD2	TGTGCCAGCTCACGACTAGCGGGGGGCTACGAGCAGTACTTC	CASSRLAGGYEQYF
once	TRBJ2-1	TRBV10-3	TRBD2	TGTGCCATCAGTGACACTAGCGGGGGGCGCAATGAGCAGTTCTTC	CAISDTSGGRNEQFF
few	TRBJ2-5	TRBV5-1	-	TGCGCCAGCAATCAAGGCAGGGGCCAAGAGACCCAGTACTTC	CASNQGRGQETQYF
-	TRBJ1-6	TRBV12-3/TRBV12-4	-	TGTGCCACCCGGGGGGGTATGGAGTCACCCCTCCACTTT	CATRGGMESPLHF
once	TRBJ2-5	TRBV4-1	TRBD1	TGCGCCAGCAGCGGAGCTCTTGACAGGGGGCAAGAGACCCAGTACTTC	CASSGALDRGQETQYF
-	TRBJ1-5	TRBV7-8	-	TGTGCCAGCAGATTGAGCAGCAATCAGCCCCAGCATTTT	CASRLSSNQPQHF
-	TRBJ2-7	TRBV19	TRBD1	TGTGCCAGTAACAGGGGCGTCGGATCCTACGAGCAGTACTTC	CASNRGVGSYEQYF
-	TRBJ1-5	TRBV6-1	-	TGTGCCAGCAGTGAAGCGCTCTGGACAAACAATCAGCCCCAGCATTTT	CASSEALWTNNQPQHF
-	TRBJ2-7	TRBV28	-	TGTGCCAGCAGTTTATTCGGGAGCCGGAACTCCTACGAGCAGTACTTC	CASSLFGSRNSYEQYF